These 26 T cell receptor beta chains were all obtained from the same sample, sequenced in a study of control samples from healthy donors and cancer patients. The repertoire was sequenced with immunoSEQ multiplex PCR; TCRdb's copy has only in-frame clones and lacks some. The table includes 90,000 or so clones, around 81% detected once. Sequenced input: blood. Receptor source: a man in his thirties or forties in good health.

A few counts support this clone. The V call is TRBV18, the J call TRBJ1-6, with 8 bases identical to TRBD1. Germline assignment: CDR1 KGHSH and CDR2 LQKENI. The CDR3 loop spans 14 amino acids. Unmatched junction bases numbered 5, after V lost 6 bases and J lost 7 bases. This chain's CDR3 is CASSSQGVNSPLHF. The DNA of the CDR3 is TGTGCCAGCTCCTCACAGGGGGTAAATTCACCCCTCCACTTT.

The CDR3 DNA sequence: TGCAGCATCGGGGATTCTGCAGATACGCAGTATTTT. Protein sequence: CSIGDSADTQYF. The chain joins TRBV29-1 to TRBJ2-3; a weak D match, TRBD2 (5 bases). The CDR3 consists of 12 residues. Germline values: CDR1 SQVTM, CDR2 ANQGSEA. Trimming left V 8 bases short and J 4 bases short, with 13 bases between.

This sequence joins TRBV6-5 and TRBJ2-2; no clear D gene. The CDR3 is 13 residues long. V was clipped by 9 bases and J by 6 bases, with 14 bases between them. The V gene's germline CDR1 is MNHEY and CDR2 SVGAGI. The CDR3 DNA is TGTGCCAGTGTGTCCTCCAGAGCCGGGGAGCTGTTTTTT. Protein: CASVSSRAGELFF.

CDR3 sequence (DNA): TGTGCCAGTAGTAGCTTAGCGGGGGCCCAAACAGATACGCAGTATTTT. Its translation: CASSSLAGAQTDTQYF. The genes are TRBV19 and TRBJ2-3; 9 bases are shared with TRBD2. The trim removed 4 bases at V and 3 bases at J, leaving 8 bases unmatched. The CDR3 loop spans 16 amino acids. Looked up from germline, CDR1 is LNHDA and CDR2 is SQIVND (reference sequence).

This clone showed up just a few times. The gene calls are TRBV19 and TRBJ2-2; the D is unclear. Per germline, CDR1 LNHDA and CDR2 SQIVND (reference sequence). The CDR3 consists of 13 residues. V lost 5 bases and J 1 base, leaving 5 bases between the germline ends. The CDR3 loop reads CASSDWNTGELFF. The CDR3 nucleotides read TGTGCCAGTAGTGATTGGAACACCGGGGAGCTGTTTTTT.

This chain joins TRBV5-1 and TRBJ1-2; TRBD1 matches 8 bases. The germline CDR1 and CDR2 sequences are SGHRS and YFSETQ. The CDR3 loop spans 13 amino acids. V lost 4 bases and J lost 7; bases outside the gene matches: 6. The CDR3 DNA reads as TGCGCCAGCAGCCTGACAGGGGCCAGTGGCTACACCTTC. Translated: CASSLTGASGYTF.

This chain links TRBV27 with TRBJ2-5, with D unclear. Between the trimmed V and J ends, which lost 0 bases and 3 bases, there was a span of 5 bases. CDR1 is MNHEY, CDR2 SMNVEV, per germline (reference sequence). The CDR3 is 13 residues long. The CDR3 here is CASSLSGKETQYF. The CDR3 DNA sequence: TGTGCCAGCAGTTTATCAGGGAAAGAGACCCAGTACTTC.

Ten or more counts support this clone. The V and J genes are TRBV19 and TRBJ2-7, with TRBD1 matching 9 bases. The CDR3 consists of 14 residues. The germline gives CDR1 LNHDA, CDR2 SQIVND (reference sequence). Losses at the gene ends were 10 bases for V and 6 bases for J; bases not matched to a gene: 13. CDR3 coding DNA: TGTGCCACCTGTTCCGGGACAGGGAGTGGCGAGCAGTACTTC. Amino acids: CATCSGTGSGEQYF.

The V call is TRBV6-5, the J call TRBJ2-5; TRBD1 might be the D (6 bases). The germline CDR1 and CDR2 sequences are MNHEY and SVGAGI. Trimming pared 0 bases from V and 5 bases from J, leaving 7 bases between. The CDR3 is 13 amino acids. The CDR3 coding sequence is TGTGCCAGCAGTTACTCGAGGGGGGAGACCCAGTACTTC. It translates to CASSYSRGETQYF.

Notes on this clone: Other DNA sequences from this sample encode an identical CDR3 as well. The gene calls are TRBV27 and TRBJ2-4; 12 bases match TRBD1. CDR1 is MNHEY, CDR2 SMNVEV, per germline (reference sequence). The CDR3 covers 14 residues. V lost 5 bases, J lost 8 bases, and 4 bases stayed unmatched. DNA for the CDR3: TGTGCCAGCAGTCCAGGGACAGGGGGCCACATTCAGTACTTC. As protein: CASSPGTGGHIQYF.

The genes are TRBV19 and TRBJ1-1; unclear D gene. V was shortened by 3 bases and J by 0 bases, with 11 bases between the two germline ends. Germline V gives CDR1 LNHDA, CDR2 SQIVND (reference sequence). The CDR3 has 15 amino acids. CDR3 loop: CASSIRAGMNTEAFF. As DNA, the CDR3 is TGTGCCAGTAGTATTAGGGCGGGGATGAACACTGAAGCTTTCTTT.

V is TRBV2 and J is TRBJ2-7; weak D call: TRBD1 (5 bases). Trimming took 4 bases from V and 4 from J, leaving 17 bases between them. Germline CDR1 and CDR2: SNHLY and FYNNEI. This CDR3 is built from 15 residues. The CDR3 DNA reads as TGTGCCAGCAGTGTAGGGGCTGAGGATTCTTACGAGCAGTACTTC. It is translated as CASSVGAEDSYEQYF.

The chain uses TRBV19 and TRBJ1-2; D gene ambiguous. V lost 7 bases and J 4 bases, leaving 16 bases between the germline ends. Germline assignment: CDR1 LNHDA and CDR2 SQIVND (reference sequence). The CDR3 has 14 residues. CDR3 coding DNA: TGTGCCAGTACTACGGCCGCCGAGGGCTATGGCTACACCTTC. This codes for CASTTAAEGYGYTF.

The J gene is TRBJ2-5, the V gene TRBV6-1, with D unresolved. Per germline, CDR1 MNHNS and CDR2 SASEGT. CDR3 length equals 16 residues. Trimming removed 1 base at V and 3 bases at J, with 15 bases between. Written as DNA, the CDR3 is TGTGCCAGCAGTGAAGGCTGGCAGGCTCGGAAAGAGACCCAGTACTTC. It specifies CASSEGWQARKETQYF.

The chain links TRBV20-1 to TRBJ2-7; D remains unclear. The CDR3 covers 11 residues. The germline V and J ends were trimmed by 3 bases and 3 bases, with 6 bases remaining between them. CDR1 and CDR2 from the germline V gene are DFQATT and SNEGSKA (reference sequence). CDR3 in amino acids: CSASKVYEQYF. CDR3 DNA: TGCAGTGCTAGTAAGGTCTACGAGCAGTACTTC.

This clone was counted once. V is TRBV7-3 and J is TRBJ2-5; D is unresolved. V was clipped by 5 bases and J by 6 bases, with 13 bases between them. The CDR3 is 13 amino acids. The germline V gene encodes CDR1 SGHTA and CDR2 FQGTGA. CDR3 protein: CASSPNGAQTQYF. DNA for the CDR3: TGTGCCAGCAGCCCGAACGGCGCCCAGACCCAGTACTTC. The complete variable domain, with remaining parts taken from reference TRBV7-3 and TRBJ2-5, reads GAGVSQTPSNKVTEKGKYVELRCDPISGHTALYWYRQSLGQGPEFLIYFQGTGAADDSGLPNDRFFAVRPEGSVSTLKIQRTERGDSAVYLCASSPNGAQTQYFGPGTRLLVL.

CDR3 sequence: CAVGTGWNEQFF. In nucleotides, the CDR3 is TGTGCCGTAGGGACAGGATGGAATGAGCAGTTCTTC. This chain uses TRBV6-5 with TRBJ2-1, with 8 nucleotides matching TRBD1. This CDR3 region has 12 residues. Trimming cost V 11 bases and J 7 bases; bases outside gene matches: 7. Germline-derived CDR1 and CDR2 are MNHEY and SVGAGI.

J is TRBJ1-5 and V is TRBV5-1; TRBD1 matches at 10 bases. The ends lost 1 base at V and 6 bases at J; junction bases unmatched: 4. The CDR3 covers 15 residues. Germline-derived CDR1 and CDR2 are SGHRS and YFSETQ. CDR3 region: CASSLFGDRGQPQHF. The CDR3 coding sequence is TGCGCCAGCAGCTTGTTTGGGGACAGGGGTCAGCCCCAGCATTTT.

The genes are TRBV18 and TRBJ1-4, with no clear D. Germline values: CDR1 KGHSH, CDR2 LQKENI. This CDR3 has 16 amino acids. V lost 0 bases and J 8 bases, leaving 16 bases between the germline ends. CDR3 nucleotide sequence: TGTGCCAGCTCACCACCAGCGACGCTAAGGAGGGAAAAACTGTTTTTT. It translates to CASSPPATLRREKLFF. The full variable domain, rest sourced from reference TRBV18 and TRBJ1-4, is NAGVMQNPRHLVRRRGQEARLRCSPMKGHSHVYWYRQLPEEGLKFMVYLQKENIIDESGMPKERFSAEFPKEGPSILRIQQVVRGDSAAYFCASSPPATLRREKLFFGSGTQLSVL.

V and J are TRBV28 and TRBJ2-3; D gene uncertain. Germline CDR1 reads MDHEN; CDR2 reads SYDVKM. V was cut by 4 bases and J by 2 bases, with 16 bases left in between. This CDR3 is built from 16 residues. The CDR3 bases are TGTGCCAGCAGTTGGGATCCCACAGAATACACAGATACGCAGTATTTT. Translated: CASSWDPTEYTDTQYF.

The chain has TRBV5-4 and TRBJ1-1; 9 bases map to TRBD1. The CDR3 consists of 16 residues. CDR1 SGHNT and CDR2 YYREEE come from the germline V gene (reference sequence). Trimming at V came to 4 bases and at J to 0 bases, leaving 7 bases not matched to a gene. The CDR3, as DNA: TGTGCCAGCAGCATCCCGACAGGGGGAATGAACACTGAAGCTTTCTTT. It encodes CASSIPTGGMNTEAFF.

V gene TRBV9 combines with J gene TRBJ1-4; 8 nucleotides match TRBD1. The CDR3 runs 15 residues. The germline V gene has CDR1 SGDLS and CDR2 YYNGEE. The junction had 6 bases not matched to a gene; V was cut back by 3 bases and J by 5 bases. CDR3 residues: CASSGQGRGNEKLFF. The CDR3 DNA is TGTGCCAGCAGCGGACAGGGGAGGGGAAATGAAAAACTGTTTTTT. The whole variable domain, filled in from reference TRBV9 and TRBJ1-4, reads DSGVTQTPKHLITATGQRVTLRCSPRSGDLSVYWYQQSLDQGLQFLIQYYNGEERAKGNILERFSAQQFPDLHSELNLSSLELGDSALYFCASSGQGRGNEKLFFGSGTQLSVL.

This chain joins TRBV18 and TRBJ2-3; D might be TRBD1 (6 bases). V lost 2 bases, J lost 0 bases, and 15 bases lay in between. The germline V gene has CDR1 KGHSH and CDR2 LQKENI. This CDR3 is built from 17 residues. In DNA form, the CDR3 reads TGTGCCAGCTCACCATTAAGGGACAATCAAAGCACAGATACGCAGTATTTT. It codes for CASSPLRDNQSTDTQYF.

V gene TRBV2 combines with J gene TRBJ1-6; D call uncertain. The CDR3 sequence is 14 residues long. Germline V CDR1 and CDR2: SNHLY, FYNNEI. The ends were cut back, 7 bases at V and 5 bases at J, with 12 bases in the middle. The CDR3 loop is CASKQDVHNSPLHF. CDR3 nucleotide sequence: TGTGCCAGCAAGCAGGACGTCCATAATTCACCCCTCCACTTT.

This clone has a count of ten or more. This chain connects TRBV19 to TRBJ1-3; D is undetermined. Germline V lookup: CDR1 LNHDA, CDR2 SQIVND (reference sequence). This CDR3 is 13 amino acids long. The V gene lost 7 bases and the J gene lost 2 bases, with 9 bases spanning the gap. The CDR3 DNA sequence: TGTGCCAGTACGTATGCTCCTGGAAACACCATATATTTT. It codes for CASTYAPGNTIYF.

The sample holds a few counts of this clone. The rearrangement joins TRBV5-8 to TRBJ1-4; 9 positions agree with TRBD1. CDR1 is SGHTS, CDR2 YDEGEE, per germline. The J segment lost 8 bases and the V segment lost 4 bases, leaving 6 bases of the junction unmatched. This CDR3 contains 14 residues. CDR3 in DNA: TGTGCCAGCAGCCCGGGACAGGGAAGCGAAAAACTGTTTTTT. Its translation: CASSPGQGSEKLFF.